The clone carrying this T cell receptor beta chain was observed a single time. Here immunoSEQ multiplex PCR was the method, and the copy in TCRdb shows in-frame clones only, minus some. The table has roughly 2 million clones, approximately 96% seen once; the top ten hold roughly 0.13%. This entry is derived from a study of shared clonotypes between healthy human individuals. In the study overall: The cohort comprised a couple of women and a few men. Their ages spanned 18 to 49 years.

The germline gives CDR1 SEHNR, CDR2 FQNEAQ (reference sequence). The CDR3 extends over 16 amino acids. The V and J ends lost 5 bases and 4 bases, in that order; junction bases with no gene match: 3. The genes are TRBV7-9 and TRBJ2-2, with TRBD2 matching 14 bases. Sequencing was carried out using naive CD4+ T cells sorted from blood. The subset denotes: CD45RA+ positively selected. This sequence originates from a man between 18 and 29 years old in good health. The CDR3 protein is CASSPGTSGSTGELFF. In DNA form, the CDR3 reads TGTGCCAGCAGCCCCGGGACTAGCGGGAGCACCGGGGAGCTGTTTTTT.